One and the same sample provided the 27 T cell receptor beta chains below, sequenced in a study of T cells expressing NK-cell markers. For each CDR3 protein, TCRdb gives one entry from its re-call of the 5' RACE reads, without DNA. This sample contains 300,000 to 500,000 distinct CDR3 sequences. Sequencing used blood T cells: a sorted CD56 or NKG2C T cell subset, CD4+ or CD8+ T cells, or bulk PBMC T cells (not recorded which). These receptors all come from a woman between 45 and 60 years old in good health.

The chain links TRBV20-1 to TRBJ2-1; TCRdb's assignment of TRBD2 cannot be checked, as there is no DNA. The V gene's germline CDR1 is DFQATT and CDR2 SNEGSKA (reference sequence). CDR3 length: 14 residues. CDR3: CSANLAGAANEQFF.

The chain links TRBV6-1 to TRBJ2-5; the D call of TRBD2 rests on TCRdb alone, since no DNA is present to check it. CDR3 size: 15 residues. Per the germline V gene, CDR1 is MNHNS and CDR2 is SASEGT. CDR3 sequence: CASSELAGDQETQYF.

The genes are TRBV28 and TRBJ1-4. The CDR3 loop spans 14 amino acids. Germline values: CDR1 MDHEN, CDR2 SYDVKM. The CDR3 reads CASSLVSGAEKLFF.

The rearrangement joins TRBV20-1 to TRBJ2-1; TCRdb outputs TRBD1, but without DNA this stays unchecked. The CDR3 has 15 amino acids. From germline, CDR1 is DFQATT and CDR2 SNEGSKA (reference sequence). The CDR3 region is CSATAGTGRVNEQFF.

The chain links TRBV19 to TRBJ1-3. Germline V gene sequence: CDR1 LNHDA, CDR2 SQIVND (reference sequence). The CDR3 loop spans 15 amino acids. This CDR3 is CASNSRMISGNTIYF.

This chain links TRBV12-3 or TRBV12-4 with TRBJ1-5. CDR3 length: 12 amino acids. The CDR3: CASSHSNQPQHF.

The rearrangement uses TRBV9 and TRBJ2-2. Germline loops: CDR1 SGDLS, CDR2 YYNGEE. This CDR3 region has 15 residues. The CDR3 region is CASSVAASAGGELFF.

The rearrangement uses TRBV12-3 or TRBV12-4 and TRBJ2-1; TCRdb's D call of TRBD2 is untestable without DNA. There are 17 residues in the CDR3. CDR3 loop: CASSPVAGGLTGNEQFF.

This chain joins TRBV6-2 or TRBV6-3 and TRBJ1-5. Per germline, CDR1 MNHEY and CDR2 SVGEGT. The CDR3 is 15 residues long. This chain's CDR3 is CASSRTEAGNQPQHF.

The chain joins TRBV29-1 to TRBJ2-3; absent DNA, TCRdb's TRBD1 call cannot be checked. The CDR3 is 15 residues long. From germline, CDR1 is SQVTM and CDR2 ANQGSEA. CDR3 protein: CSVEMPGRGADTQYF.

The CDR3 protein is CASSPDGLNYGYTF. The V call is TRBV5-1, the J call TRBJ1-2. The CDR3 extends over 14 amino acids. Germline assignment: CDR1 SGHRS and CDR2 YFSETQ.

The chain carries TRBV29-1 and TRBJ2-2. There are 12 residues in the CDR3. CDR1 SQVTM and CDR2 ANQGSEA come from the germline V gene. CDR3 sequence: CSVDLNTGELFF.

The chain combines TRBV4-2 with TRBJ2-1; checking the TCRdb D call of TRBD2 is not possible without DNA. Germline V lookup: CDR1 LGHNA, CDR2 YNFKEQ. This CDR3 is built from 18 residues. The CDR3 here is CASSHRTRTSGSSYEQFF.

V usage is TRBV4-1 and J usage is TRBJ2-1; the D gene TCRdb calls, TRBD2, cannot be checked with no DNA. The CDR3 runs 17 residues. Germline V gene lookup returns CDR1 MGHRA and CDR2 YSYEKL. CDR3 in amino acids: CASSLLPPGLAQPEQFF.

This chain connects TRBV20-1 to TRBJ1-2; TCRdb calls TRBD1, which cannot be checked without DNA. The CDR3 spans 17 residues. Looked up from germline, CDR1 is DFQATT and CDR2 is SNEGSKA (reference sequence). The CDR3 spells CSARDRDVQGDRYGYTF.

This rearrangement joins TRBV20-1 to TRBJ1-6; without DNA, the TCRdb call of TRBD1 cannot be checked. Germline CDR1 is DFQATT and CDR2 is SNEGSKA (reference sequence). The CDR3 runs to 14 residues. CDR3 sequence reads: CSASGTGGNSPLHF.

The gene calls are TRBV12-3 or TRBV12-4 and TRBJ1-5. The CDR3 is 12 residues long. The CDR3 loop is CASSLSGQPQHF.

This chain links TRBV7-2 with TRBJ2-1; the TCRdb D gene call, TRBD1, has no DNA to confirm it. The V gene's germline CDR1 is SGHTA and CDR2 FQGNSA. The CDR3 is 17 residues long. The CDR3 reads CASSKSFGQGSYNEQFF.

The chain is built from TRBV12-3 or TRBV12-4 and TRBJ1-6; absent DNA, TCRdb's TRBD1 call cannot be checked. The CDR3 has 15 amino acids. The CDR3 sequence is CASREQGLSNSPLHF.

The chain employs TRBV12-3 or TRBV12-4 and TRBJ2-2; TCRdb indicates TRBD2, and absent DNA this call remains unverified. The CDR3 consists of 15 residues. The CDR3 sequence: CASSTEPGLGGELFF.

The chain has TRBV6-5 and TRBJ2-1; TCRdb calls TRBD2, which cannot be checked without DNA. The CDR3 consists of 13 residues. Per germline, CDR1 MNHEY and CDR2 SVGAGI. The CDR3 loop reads CASSYGTKNEQFF.

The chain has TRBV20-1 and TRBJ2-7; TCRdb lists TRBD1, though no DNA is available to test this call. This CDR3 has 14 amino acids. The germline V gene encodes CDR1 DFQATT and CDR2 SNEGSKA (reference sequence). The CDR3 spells CSAFEGQGAYEQYF.

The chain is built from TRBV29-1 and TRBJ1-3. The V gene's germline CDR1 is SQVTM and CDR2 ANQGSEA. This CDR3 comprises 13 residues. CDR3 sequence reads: CSVRGLAGNTIYF.

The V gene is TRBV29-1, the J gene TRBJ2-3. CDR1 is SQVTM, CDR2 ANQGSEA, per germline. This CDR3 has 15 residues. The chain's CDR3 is CSVDRVMEFTDTQYF.

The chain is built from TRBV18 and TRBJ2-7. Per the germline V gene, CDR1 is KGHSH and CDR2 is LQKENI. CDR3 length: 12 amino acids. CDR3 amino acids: CASSPEGSEQYF.

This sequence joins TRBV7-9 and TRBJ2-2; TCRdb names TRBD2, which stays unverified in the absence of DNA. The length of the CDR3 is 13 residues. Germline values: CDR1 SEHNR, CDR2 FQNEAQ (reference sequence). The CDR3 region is CASNGGPPGELFF. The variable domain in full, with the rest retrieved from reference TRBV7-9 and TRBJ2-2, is DTGVSQNPRHKITKRGQNVTFRCDPISEHNRLYWYRQTLGQGPEFLTYFQNEAQLEKSRLLSDRFSAERPKGSFSTLEIQRTEQGDSAMYLCASNGGPPGELFFGEGSRLTVL.

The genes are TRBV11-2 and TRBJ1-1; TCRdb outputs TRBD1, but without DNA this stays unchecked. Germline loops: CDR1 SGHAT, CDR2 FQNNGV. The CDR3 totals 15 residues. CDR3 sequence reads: CASSNLLRGVTEAFF.